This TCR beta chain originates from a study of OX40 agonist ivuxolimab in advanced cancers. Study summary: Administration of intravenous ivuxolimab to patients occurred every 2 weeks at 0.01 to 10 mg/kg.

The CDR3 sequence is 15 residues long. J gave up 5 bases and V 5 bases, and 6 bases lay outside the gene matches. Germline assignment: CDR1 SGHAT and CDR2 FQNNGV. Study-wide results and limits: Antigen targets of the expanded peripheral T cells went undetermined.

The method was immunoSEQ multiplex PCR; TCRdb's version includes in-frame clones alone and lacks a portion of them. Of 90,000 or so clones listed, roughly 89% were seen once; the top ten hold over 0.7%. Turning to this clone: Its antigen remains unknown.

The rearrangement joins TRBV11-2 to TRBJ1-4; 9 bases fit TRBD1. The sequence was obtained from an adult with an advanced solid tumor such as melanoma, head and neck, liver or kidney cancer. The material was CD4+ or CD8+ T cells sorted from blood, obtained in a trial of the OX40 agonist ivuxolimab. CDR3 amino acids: CASSLSGQGNEKLFF. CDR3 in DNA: TGTGCCAGCAGCCTTTCTGGACAGGGGAATGAAAAACTGTTTTTT.